The 6 T cell receptor beta chains listed next were all sequenced from one sample in a study of T cell changes during pregnancy in multiple sclerosis. TCRdb's copy holds only in-frame clones and misses some; the assay was immunoSEQ multiplex PCR. This sample has about 60,000 clones, with roughly 90% found just once. Specimen: peripheral blood, collected before pregnancy. These receptors were collected from a female donor with multiple sclerosis, enrolled in a pregnancy study.

The J gene is TRBJ1-2, the V gene TRBV5-1; a possible D gene is TRBD1 (5 bases). The CDR3 extends over 12 amino acids. The germline CDR1 and CDR2 sequences are SGHRS and YFSETQ. Deletions cut 3 bases from V and 4 bases from J, with 7 bases between. CDR3 coding DNA: TGCGCCAGCAGCTCCGGGGGCTATGGCTACACCTTC. It is translated as CASSSGGYGYTF.

The genes are TRBV5-4 and TRBJ2-3; 8 nucleotides line up with TRBD2. This CDR3 is built from 14 residues. Germline CDR1 is SGHNT and CDR2 is YYREEE (reference sequence). V shed 4 bases and J 6 bases; nucleotides not matched to a gene: 7. This CDR3 is CASSPTGGPDTQYF. The CDR3 DNA is TGTGCCAGCAGCCCGACGGGGGGGCCTGATACGCAGTATTTT.

This clone appeared once. The chain recombines TRBV30 with TRBJ1-6, with a tentative D call TRBD1 (6 bases). Trimming took 0 bases from V and 6 from J, leaving 9 bases between them. The CDR3 totals 14 residues. Germline V gene lookup returns CDR1 GTSNPN and CDR2 SVGIG (reference sequence). The CDR3 DNA sequence: TGTGCCTGGAGTGTACAGGGCGGTAATTCACCCCTCCACTTT. Its translation is CAWSVQGGNSPLHF.

V usage is TRBV9 and J usage is TRBJ2-5; D may be TRBD1 (6 bases). CDR1 SGDLS and CDR2 YYNGEE come from the germline V gene. This CDR3 is 14 amino acids long. V dropped 4 bases and J dropped 2 bases, with 12 bases sitting between them. CDR3 DNA sequence: TGTGCCAGCAGCATGGGACACCCGCAAGAGACCCAGTACTTC. Encoded protein: CASSMGHPQETQYF.

The gene calls are TRBV7-2 and TRBJ2-5, with TRBD2 matching over 10 bases. Germline V lookup: CDR1 SGHTA, CDR2 FQGNSA. The ends lost 3 bases at V and 4 bases at J; junction bases unmatched: 8. The CDR3 covers 16 residues. The CDR3 DNA follows: TGTGCCAGCAGCTTCGAGCGGGGGGGCCTCGGAGAGACCCAGTACTTC. Encoded protein: CASSFERGGLGETQYF. Using reference TRBV7-2 and TRBJ2-5 for the parts outside the CDR3, the full variable domain is GAGVSQSPSNKVTEKGKDVELRCDPISGHTALYWYRQSLGQGLEFLIYFQGNSAPDKSGLPSDRFSAERTGGSVSTLTIQRTQQEDSAVYLCASSFERGGLGETQYFGPGTRLLVL.

V and J are TRBV4-3 and TRBJ1-1; D uncertain. Trimming removed 0 bases from V and 2 bases from J, with 10 bases in between. Germline V gives CDR1 LGHNA, CDR2 YSLEER. This CDR3 spans 15 amino acids. Here the CDR3 reads CASSQESEINTEAFF. The CDR3 DNA reads as TGCGCCAGCAGCCAAGAAAGCGAGATTAACACTGAAGCTTTCTTT.